The 5 T cell receptor beta chains below all came from one sample that was sequenced in a study of early T cells in non-severe SARS-CoV-2 infection. TCRdb passed the 5' RACE reads through MiXCR, listing each CDR3 protein once. The table lists some 80,000 distinct CDR3 sequences, approximately 13% of them singletons, with approximately 7% in the top ten. The source material was whole blood. The receptors derive from an adult who was a healthcare worker with PCR-confirmed SARS-CoV-2 infection or an uninfected control (not recorded which).

This clonotype was seen a few times. The J gene is TRBJ1-2, the V gene TRBV3-1, with a possible D match to TRBD1 (6 bases). CDR1 LGHDT and CDR2 YNNKEL come from the germline V gene (reference sequence). With 2 bases removed from V and 8 bases from J, the gap between germline ends came to 12 bases. The CDR3 runs to 13 residues. Here the CDR3 DNA reads TGTGCCAGCAGCCAAAGAGGGGGAGGAGGCTACACCTTC. Protein: CASSQRGGGGYTF.

The V and J genes are TRBV4-3 and TRBJ2-7; TRBD2 is a possible D gene (6 bases). The CDR3 is 18 amino acids. With 4 bases removed from V and 3 bases from J, the gap between germline ends came to 25 bases. Germline-derived CDR1 and CDR2 are LGHNA and YSLEER. CDR3 loop: CASSLSIGGSHVFYEQYF. The CDR3 nucleotides are TGCGCCAGCAGCCTCAGTATTGGGGGGTCCCACGTTTTCTACGAGCAGTACTTC.

The sample holds a few counts of this clonotype. The chain is built from TRBV27 and TRBJ1-5; D may be TRBD1 (6 bases). Trimming took off 5 bases at V and 0 bases at J, with 14 bases between the two ends. The CDR3 runs to 16 residues. The V gene's germline CDR1 is MNHEY and CDR2 SMNVEV (reference sequence). CDR3 DNA: TGTGCCAGCAGTAGGGGGACAACGTATAGCAATCAGCCCCAGCATTTT. Residues: CASSRGTTYSNQPQHF.

This clonotype was counted a few times. The CDR3 spells CASSTRTGNKVKTEAFF. CDR3 bases: TGTGCCAGTAGTACCCGGACCGGGAACAAAGTAAAGACTGAAGCTTTCTTT. The chain couples TRBV19 to TRBJ1-1; no definite D call. The CDR3 extends over 17 amino acids. In germline, CDR1 is LNHDA, CDR2 SQIVND (reference sequence). The V and J ends lost 4 bases and 5 bases respectively, with 23 bases between them.

This clonotype has a handful of counts. The genes are TRBV11-3 and TRBJ1-5, with TRBD1 as a possible D gene (5 bases). Germline CDR1 is SGHNT and CDR2 is YENEEA. This CDR3 spans 16 amino acids. V dropped 2 bases and J dropped 0 bases, with 11 bases sitting between them. The CDR3 DNA sequence: TGTGCCAGCAGCTTACTGACAGTTTATAGCAATCAGCCCCAGCATTTT. It translates to CASSLLTVYSNQPQHF. Combining the CDR3 with reference TRBV11-3 and TRBJ1-5 gives the whole variable domain EAGVVQSPRYKIIEKKQPVAFWCNPISGHNTLYWYLQNLGQGPELLIRYENEEAVDDSQLPKDRFSAERLKGVDSTLKIQPAELGDSAVYLCASSLLTVYSNQPQHFGDGTRLSIL.